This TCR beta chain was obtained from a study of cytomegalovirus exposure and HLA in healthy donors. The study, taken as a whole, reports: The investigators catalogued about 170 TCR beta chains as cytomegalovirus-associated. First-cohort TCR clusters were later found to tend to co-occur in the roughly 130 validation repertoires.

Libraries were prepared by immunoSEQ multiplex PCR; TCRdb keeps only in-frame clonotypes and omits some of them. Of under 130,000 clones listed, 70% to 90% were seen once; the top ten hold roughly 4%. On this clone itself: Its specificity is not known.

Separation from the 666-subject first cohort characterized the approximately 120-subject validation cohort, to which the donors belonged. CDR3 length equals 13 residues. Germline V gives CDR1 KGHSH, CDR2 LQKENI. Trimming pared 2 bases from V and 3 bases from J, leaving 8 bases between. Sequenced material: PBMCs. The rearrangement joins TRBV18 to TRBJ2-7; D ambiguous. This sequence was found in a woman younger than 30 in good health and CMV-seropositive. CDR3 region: CASSPIEVYEQYF. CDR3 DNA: TGTGCCAGCTCACCAATTGAGGTCTACGAGCAGTACTTC.